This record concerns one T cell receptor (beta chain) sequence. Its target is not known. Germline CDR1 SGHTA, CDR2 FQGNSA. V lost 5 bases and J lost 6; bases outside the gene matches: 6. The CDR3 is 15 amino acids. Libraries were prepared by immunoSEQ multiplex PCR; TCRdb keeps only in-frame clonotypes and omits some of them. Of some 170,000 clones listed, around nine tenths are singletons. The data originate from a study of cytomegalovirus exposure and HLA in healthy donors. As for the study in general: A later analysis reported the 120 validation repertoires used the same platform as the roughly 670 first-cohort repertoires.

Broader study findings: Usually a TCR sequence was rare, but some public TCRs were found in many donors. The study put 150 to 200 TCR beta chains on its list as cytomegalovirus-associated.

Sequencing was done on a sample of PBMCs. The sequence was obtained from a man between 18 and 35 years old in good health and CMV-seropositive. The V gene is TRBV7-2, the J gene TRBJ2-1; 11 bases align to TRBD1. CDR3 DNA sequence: TGTGCCAGCAGCCCCGGGACAGGGGGTATCAATGAGCAGTTCTTC. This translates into CASSPGTGGINEQFF.